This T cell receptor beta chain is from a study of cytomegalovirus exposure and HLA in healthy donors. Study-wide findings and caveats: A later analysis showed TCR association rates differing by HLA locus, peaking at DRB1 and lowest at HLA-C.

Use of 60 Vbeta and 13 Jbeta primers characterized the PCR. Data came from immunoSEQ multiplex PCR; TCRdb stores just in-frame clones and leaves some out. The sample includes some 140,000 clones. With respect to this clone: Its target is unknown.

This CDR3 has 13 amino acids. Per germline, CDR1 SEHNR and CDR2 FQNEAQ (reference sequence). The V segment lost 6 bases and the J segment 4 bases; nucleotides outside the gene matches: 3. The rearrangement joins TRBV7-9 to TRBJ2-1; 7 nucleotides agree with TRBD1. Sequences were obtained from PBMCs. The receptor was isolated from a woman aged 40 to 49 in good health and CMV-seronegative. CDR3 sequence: CASSSGQYNEQFF. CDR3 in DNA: TGTGCCAGCAGTTCGGGACAGTACAATGAGCAGTTCTTC. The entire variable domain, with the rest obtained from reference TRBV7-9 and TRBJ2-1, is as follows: DTGVSQNPRHKITKRGQNVTFRCDPISEHNRLYWYRQTLGQGPEFLTYFQNEAQLEKSRLLSDRFSAERPKGSFSTLEIQRTEQGDSAMYLCASSSGQYNEQFFGPGTRLTVL.